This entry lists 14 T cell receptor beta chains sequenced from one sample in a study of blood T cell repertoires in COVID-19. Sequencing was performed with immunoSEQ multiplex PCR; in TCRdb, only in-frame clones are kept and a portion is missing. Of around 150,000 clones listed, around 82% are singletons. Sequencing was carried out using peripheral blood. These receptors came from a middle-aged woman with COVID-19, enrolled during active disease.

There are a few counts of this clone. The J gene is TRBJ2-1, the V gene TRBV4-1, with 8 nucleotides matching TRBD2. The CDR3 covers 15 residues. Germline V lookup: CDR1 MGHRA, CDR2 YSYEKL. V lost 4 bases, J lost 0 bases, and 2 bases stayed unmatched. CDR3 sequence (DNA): TGCGCCAGCAGCCCAGGACTAGCCTCCTACAATGAGCAGTTCTTC. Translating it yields CASSPGLASYNEQFF.

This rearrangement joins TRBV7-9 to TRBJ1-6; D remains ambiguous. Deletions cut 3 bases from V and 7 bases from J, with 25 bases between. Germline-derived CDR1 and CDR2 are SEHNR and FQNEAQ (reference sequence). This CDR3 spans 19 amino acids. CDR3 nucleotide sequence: TGTGCCAGCAGCTTCTTGCCAGGACTTACTGCAAAATTAAATTCACCCCTCCACTTT. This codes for CASSFLPGLTAKLNSPLHF.

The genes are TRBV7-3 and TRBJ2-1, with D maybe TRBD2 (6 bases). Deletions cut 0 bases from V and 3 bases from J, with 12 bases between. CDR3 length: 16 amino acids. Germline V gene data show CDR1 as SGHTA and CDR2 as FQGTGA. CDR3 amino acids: CASSLTPDYRYNEQFF. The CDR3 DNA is TGTGCCAGCAGCTTAACCCCGGACTACCGCTACAATGAGCAGTTCTTC.

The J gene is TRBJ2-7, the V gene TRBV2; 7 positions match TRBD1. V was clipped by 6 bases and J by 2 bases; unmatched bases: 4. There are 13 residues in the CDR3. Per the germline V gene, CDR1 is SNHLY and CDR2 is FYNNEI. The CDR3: CASSDRVTYEQYF. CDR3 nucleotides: TGTGCCAGCAGCGACAGGGTAACCTACGAGCAGTACTTC.

Here the CDR3 DNA reads TGTGCCAGCAGTGGCCACGGACAGCGGGGATACAATGAGCAGTTCTTC. Translated, it gives CASSGHGQRGYNEQFF. The chain joins TRBV27 to TRBJ2-1; TRBD2 is a possible D gene (7 bases). V lost 5 bases and J 4 bases, leaving 18 bases between the germline ends. This CDR3 has 16 amino acids. The V gene's germline CDR1 is MNHEY and CDR2 SMNVEV (reference sequence).

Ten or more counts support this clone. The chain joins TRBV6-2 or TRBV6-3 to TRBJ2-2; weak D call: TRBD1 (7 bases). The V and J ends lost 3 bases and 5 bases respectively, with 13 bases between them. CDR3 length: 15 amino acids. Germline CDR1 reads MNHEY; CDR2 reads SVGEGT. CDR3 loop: CASSYIRGETGELFF. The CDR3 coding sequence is TGTGCCAGCAGTTATATCAGGGGGGAGACCGGGGAGCTGTTTTTT.

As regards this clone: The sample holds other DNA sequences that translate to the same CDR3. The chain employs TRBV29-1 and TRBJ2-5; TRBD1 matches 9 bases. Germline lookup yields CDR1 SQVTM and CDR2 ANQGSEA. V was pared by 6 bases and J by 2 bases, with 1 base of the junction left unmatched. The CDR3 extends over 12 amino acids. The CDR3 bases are TGCAGCGTAGGGACAGGGCAAGAGACCCAGTACTTC. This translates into CSVGTGQETQYF.

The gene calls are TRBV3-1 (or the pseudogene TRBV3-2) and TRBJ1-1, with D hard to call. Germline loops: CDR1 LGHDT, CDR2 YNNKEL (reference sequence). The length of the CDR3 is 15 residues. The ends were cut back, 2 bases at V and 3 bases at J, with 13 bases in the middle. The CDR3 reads CASSQSDGVDTEAFF. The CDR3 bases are TGTGCCAGCAGCCAATCTGACGGGGTCGACACTGAAGCTTTCTTT.

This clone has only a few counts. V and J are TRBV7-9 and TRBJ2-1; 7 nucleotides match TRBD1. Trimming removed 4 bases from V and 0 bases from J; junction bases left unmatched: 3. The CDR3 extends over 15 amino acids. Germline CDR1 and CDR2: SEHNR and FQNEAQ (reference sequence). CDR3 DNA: TGTGCCAGCAGCTCAGGGGGAAGCTCCTACAATGAGCAGTTCTTC. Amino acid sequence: CASSSGGSSYNEQFF.

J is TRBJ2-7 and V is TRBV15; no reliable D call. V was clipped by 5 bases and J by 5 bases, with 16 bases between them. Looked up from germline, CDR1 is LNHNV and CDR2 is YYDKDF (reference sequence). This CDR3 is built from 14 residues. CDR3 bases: TGTGCCACCAGCCCCAACGCGGTAGCCCACGAGCAGTACTTC. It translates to CATSPNAVAHEQYF.

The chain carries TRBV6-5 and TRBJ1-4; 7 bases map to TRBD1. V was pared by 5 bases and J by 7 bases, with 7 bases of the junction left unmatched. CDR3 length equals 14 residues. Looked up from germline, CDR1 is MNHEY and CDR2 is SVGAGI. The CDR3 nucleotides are TGTGCCAGCAGTACAGGGGACGCGCGTGAAAAACTGTTTTTT. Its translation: CASSTGDAREKLFF.

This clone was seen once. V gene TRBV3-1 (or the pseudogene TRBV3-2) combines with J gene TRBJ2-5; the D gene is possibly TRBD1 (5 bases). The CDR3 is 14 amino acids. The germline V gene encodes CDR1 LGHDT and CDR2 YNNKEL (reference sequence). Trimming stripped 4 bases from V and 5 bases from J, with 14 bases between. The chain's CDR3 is CASSRGRVSETQYF. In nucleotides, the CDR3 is TGTGCCAGCAGCCGCGGCAGGGTCTCCGAGACCCAGTACTTC.

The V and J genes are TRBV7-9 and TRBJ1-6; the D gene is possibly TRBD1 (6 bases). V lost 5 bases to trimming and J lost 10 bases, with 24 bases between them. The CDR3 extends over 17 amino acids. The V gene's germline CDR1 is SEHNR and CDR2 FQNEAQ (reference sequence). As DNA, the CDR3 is TGTGCCAGCAGCACCTCTCCGGGACAAACATTGGGGTCACCCCTCCACTTT. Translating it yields CASSTSPGQTLGSPLHF.

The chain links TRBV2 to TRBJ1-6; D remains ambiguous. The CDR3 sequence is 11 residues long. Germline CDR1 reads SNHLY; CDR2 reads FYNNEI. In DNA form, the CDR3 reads TGTGCTACACAGATGGATTCACCCCTCCACTTT. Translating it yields CATQMDSPLHF.